Listed below are T cell receptor beta chains from one sample, sequenced in a study of blood T cell repertoires in COVID-19. Assay: immunoSEQ multiplex PCR; the TCRdb copy retains only in-frame clones and omits some. This sample yields 130,000 to 150,000 clones, of which roughly nine tenths are seen a single time; around 1.6% belongs to the top ten. Sequenced input: peripheral blood. Receptors originate from a human donor in a cohort sampled during active COVID-19. The CDR3 runs from the conserved cysteine through the conserved F or W.

v_gene	CDR3aa
TRBV6-5	CASSPGHTEAFF
TRBV9	CASSATGNPTGELFF
TRBV7-2	CASSLVGAGANSPLHF
TRBV2	CASSVSGGSTDTQYF
TRBV27	CASSHGQGSYEQYF
TRBV25-1	CASSEYSPGVRNTEAFF
TRBV3-1/TRBV3-2	CASSLSYRGYEQYF
TRBV12-3/TRBV12-4	CASTRDRGLPLHF
TRBV7-8	CASRMSAAGEMNTEAFF
TRBV7-2	CASSSSWRGGLDTQYF
TRBV9	CASSVESGGSTDTQYF
TRBV7-9	CASSPTSGGSAGELFF
TRBV3-1/TRBV3-2	CASSQDRANQPQHF
TRBV14	CASSNDRGETQYF
TRBV2	CASRGDGGYTF
TRBV3-1/TRBV3-2	CASSRTSGFPYEQYF
TRBV3-1/TRBV3-2	CASSHPGQLSGNTIYF
TRBV29-1	CSVKPTGLEQETQYF
TRBV18	CASSPPIPGQETQYF
TRBV7-2	CASSLTGTGGFGYTF
TRBV9	CASSVGTGTYEQYF
TRBV5-1	CASSYQGREETQYF
TRBV3-1/TRBV3-2	CASSRDASGGRNTQYF
TRBV10-1	CASSDGGDVDTQYF
TRBV6-2/TRBV6-3	CASSHPGQGDTGELFF
TRBV5-1	CASSPIPLSGGNTEAFF
TRBV2	CASSQALGLAGATDTQYF
TRBV24-1	CATSDANRVTGYTF
TRBV2	CASSEVTTNTGELFF
TRBV19	CASSSLAGGVETQYF
TRBV12-5	CASGQRGFHNEQFF
TRBV12-5	CASGLVLGASSSYNEQFF
TRBV2	CASSERRTGNEQFF
TRBV5-1	CASSATDREGSPLHF
TRBV6-4	CASSSRQNTEAFF
TRBV5-1	CASSLKMETEAFF
TRBV19	CASRDRGNEKLFF
TRBV5-6	CASSSDLDRTMNTEAFF
TRBV5-4	CASSKTTEPGDTIYF
TRBV10-3	CAISEGSQETQYF
TRBV9	CASSVVGFAGGGGGYTF
TRBV6-5	CASIPPDSSYEQYF
TRBV10-1	CARAGTQYF
TRBV9	CASSPQTGGGKLFF
TRBV5-4	CASSGQGGYGYTF
TRBV29-1	CSVVGGSGNTIYF
TRBV24-1	CATSDPTSGRNNEQFF
TRBV5-1	CASSFGFGIYGYTF
TRBV4-2	CASSQERGNDYGYTF
TRBV9	CASSVLAGSSYEQYF
TRBV18	CASSPGQGANTEAFF
TRBV6-5	CASSWRDSYGYTF